This record looks at one TCR beta chain sequence and its context. Its antigen is unknown. PCR involved 60 Vbeta and 13 Jbeta primers. Profiled with immunoSEQ multiplex PCR; TCRdb holds only in-frame clones, not every one. This sample has about 190,000 clones; 80% to 85% occur once, and the top ten carry roughly 2%. The record originates from a study of cytomegalovirus exposure and HLA in healthy donors. Findings of the study overall: HLA allele associations emerged for about 16,000 TCR beta sequences in a later analysis, at 0.05 false discovery rate.

With 3 bases removed from V and 1 base from J, the gap between germline ends came to 3 bases. From germline, CDR1 is MNHNY and CDR2 SVGAGI (reference sequence). The CDR3 has 13 residues. The clonotype comes from a woman between 18 and 29 years old in good health and CMV-seropositive. Sequencing input: PBMCs. The chain carries TRBV6-6 and TRBJ1-4; D gene uncertain. As DNA, the CDR3 is TGTGCCAGCAGTTATAGAACTAATGAAAAACTGTTTTTT. Translating it yields CASSYRTNEKLFF.